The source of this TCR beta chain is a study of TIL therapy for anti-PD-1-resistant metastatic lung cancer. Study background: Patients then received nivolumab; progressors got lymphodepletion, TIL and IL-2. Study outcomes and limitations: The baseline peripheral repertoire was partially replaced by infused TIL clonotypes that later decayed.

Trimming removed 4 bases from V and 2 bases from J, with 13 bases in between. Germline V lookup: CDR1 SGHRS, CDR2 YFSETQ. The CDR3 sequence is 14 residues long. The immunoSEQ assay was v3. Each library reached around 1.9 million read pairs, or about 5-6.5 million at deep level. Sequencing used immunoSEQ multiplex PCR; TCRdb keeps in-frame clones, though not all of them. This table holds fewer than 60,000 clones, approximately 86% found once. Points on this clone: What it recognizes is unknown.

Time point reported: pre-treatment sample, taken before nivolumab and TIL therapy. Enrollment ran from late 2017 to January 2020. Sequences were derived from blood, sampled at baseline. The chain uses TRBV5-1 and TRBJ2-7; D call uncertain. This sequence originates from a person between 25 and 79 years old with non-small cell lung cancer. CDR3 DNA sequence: TGCGCCAGCAGCCTTTCGACCACTACCTACGAGCAGTACTTC. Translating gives CASSLSTTTYEQYF.